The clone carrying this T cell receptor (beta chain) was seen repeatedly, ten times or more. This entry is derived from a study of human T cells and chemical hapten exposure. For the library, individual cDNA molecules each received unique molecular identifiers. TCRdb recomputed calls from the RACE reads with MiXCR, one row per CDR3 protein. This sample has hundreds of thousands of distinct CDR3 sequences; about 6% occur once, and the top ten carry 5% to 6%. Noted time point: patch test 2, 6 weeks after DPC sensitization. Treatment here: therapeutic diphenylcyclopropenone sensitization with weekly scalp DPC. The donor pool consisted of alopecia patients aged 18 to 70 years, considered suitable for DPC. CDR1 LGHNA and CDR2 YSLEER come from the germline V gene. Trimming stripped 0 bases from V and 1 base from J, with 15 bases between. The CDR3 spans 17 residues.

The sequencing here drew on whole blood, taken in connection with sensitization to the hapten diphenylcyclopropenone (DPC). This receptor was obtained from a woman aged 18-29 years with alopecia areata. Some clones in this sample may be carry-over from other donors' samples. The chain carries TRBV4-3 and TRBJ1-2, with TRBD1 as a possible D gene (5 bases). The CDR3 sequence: CASSQDLGRQLNYGYTF. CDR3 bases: TGCGCCAGCAGCCAAGATCTGGGGAGACAGCTTAACTATGGCTACACCTTC.